Sequencing of this T cell receptor (beta chain) was carried out in a study of blood T cell repertoires in COVID-19. Study information: The United States, Italy and Spain provided the acute and convalescent COVID-19 samples. PBMCs, B-cell-depleted T cells, or T cells were the source of the cDNA or gDNA that made up the material.

Germline loops: CDR1 MNHEY, CDR2 SVGAGI. The junction had 8 bases not matched to a gene; V was cut back by 5 bases and J by 8 bases. This CDR3 region has 13 residues. In the original workflow: Reference gene primers were amplified, and this amplification served to estimate nucleated cell counts. Libraries were prepared by immunoSEQ multiplex PCR; TCRdb keeps only in-frame clonotypes and omits some of them. The D gene and trimming were derived from the DNA, and the V and J assignments and clone size from that table. The sample shows a few hundred thousand clones, about 85% of them seen only once. V and J are TRBV6-5 and TRBJ1-2; the match to TRBD1 covers 7 bases. The material sequenced was peripheral blood. This clonotype was sampled from a woman in her 50s with active or convalescent COVID-19. The CDR3, as DNA: TGTGCCAGCAGTCCGCCCGGGACAGACGGCTACACCTTC. Amino acids: CASSPPGTDGYTF.